One TCR beta chain is described in this entry. The antigen is unknown. Trimming removed 10 bases from V and 7 bases from J, with 11 bases in between. CDR3 size: 10 residues. These data come from a study of cytomegalovirus exposure and HLA in healthy donors. The PCR made use of 60 Vbeta and 13 Jbeta primers. Profiled with immunoSEQ multiplex PCR; TCRdb holds only in-frame clones, not every one. Among over 150,000 clones listed, 70% to 80% were seen once. Study-level points and caveats: Certain indistinguishable V segments, among them TRBV6-2 and TRBV6-3, were excluded. Among TCR sequences, most were rare, though some public TCRs appeared in many donors.

What was sequenced was PBMCs. This chain links TRBV5-3 with TRBJ2-5; D uncertain. TRBV5-3 is annotated as an ORF whose role is uncertain. The sequence derives from a man younger than 40 in good health and CMV-seropositive. The CDR3 here is CASPRRTQYF. The CDR3 coding sequence is TGTGCCTCACCCCGGAGGACCCAGTACTTC.